The 31 T cell receptor beta chains reported below all come from one sample, sequenced in a study of graft-versus-host responses after intestinal transplantation. TCRdb keeps only in-frame clones here, not all; method: immunoSEQ multiplex PCR. The sample carries 30,000 to 40,000 clones, over 85% recorded once. Specimen: PBMCs, collected 16 days after intestinal transplant. The receptors come from a human patient who received an intestinal transplant, so some T cells may come from the graft donor.

About this clone itself: The conserved final phenylalanine or tryptophan is absent from the CDR3, which likely points to a read error. V usage is TRBV28 and J usage is TRBJ1-4; D is uncertain. The CDR3 extends over 16 amino acids. The germline CDR1 and CDR2 sequences are MDHEN and SYDVKM. Trimming took 4 bases from V and 8 from J, leaving 20 bases between them. CDR3 bases: TGTGCCAGCAGTTCGATTCCACCCGAACGGAAGGAAAAACTGTTTTAT. Translating it yields CASSSIPPERKEKLFY.

This rearrangement joins TRBV21-1 to TRBJ2-5; TRBD2, the D gene given by the table, was not confirmed from the DNA. Gene TRBJ2-7 matches the end of the DNA better, so the J call may be wrong. TRBV21-1 is labeled a pseudogene. The CDR3 is 9 residues long. DNA for the CDR3: TGTAGATCCGCGGGCGAGCAGTACTTC. Translated, it gives CRSAGEQYF.

The chain employs TRBV4-1 and TRBJ1-5, with a possible D match to TRBD1 (6 bases). The CDR3 is made up of 17 amino acids. V gave up 3 bases and J gave up 2 bases, with 17 bases separating them. Germline V gene data show CDR1 as MGHRA and CDR2 as YSYEKL. For the CDR3, the DNA is TGCGCCAGCAGCCATTTAACAGGGATGGAGGGCAATCAGCCCCAGCATTTT. Protein: CASSHLTGMEGNQPQHF.

V is TRBV4-1 and J is TRBJ2-5, with a tentative D call TRBD2 (5 bases). Per germline, CDR1 MGHRA and CDR2 YSYEKL. Deletions cut 1 base from V and 6 bases from J, with 9 bases between. The CDR3 consists of 13 residues. The CDR3 nucleotides read TGCGCCAGCAGCCAAGCTACGGGGAAGACCCAGTACTTC. This translates into CASSQATGKTQYF.

The rearrangement links TRBV11-2 to TRBJ2-3, with 9 nucleotides matching TRBD2. Germline V gene lookup returns CDR1 SGHAT and CDR2 FQNNGV. The CDR3 length is 15 residues. The V gene end was trimmed by 4 bases and the J gene end by 3 bases; junction bases not matched to a gene: 5. CDR3 sequence reads: CASSSLAGETDTQYF. The CDR3, as DNA: TGTGCCAGCAGCTCGTTAGCGGGAGAAACAGATACGCAGTATTTT.

The chain carries TRBV11-2 and TRBJ2-7; 7 nucleotides match TRBD2. In germline, CDR1 is SGHAT, CDR2 FQNNGV. After removal of 1 base from V and 3 bases from J, the junction contained 0 bases not matched to a gene. CDR3 length equals 13 residues. The CDR3 sequence: CASSLGGGYEQYF. The CDR3 region has the DNA TGTGCCAGCAGCTTAGGGGGGGGCTACGAGCAGTACTTC.

V is TRBV10-3 and J is TRBJ2-3; 7 positions match TRBD2. Germline assignment: CDR1 ENHRY and CDR2 SYGVKD. The CDR3 sequence is 16 residues long. V dropped 3 bases and J dropped 2; count of bases not matched to a gene: 8. The DNA for the CDR3 is TGTGCCATCAGTGACTCTAGCGGACGCAACACAGATACGCAGTATTTT. Amino acids: CAISDSSGRNTDTQYF.

The chain is built from TRBV5-6 and TRBJ1-1, with 8 bases identical to TRBD1. Germline V gives CDR1 SGHDT, CDR2 YYEEEE. V was pared by 4 bases and J by 0 bases, with 8 bases of the junction left unmatched. CDR3 length equals 16 residues. This CDR3 is CASSRDRGRMNTEAFF. CDR3 coding DNA: TGTGCCAGCAGCCGAGACAGGGGCCGTATGAACACTGAAGCTTTCTTT.

The V call is TRBV30, the J call TRBJ2-7, with a tentative D call TRBD1 (5 bases). The germline V gene has CDR1 GTSNPN and CDR2 SVGIG (reference sequence). Between the trimmed V and J ends, which lost 2 bases and 2 bases, there was a span of 10 bases. The CDR3 sequence is 13 residues long. DNA of the CDR3: TGTGCCTGGAGTATTGCAGGGCCCTACGAGCAGTACTTC. It is translated as CAWSIAGPYEQYF.

CDR3 sequence reads: CASSRWGSRNDEQFF. The CDR3 DNA follows: TGTGCCAGCAGTCGGTGGGGGTCAAGAAATGATGAGCAGTTCTTC. V gene TRBV6-6 combines with J gene TRBJ2-1; D could derive from TRBD1 or TRBD2 (5 bases each). Germline V gives CDR1 MNHNY, CDR2 SVGAGI (reference sequence). Trimming took off 5 bases at V and 8 bases at J, with 19 bases between the two ends. The CDR3 consists of 15 residues.

In nucleotides, the CDR3 is TGTGCCAGCAGCGATGGGACTAGCCTTGGAAATGAGCAGTTCTTC. This translates into CASSDGTSLGNEQFF. The gene calls are TRBV9 and TRBJ2-1; the match to TRBD2 covers 9 bases. Germline CDR1 SGDLS, CDR2 YYNGEE. The CDR3 totals 15 residues. V lost 3 bases to trimming and J lost 7 bases; unmatched junction nucleotides: 8. Based on the CDR3 plus reference TRBV9 and TRBJ2-1, the full variable domain is DSGVTQTPKHLITATGQRVTLRCSPRSGDLSVYWYQQSLDQGLQFLIQYYNGEERAKGNILERFSAQQFPDLHSELNLSSLELGDSALYFCASSDGTSLGNEQFFGPGTRLTVL.

The chain recombines TRBV6-5 with TRBJ2-7, with TRBD1 matching over 11 bases. The V and J ends lost 5 bases and 6 bases, in that order; junction bases with no gene match: 6. Germline CDR1 and CDR2: MNHEY and SVGAGI. The CDR3 sequence is 14 residues long. In DNA, the CDR3 is TGTGCCAGCAGTCCCGGGACAGGGGGAATCGAGCAGTACTTC. Its translation is CASSPGTGGIEQYF.

This chain connects TRBV28 to TRBJ1-5; D not resolved. Per germline, CDR1 MDHEN and CDR2 SYDVKM. The CDR3 covers 16 residues. Trimming took off 4 bases at V and 8 bases at J, with 21 bases between the two ends. The CDR3 protein is CASSSAFSPKIKPQHF. The CDR3 DNA reads as TGTGCCAGCAGTTCTGCGTTTTCGCCCAAAATTAAGCCCCAGCATTTT.

The chain uses TRBV27 and TRBJ2-1, with unresolved D. Trimming cost V 5 bases and J 8 bases, with 13 bases left between them. Germline V gene lookup returns CDR1 MNHEY and CDR2 SMNVEV (reference sequence). The CDR3 is made up of 13 amino acids. The DNA for the CDR3 is TGTGCCAGCAGTATCGAACCATTCTATGAGCAGTTCTTC. This encodes CASSIEPFYEQFF.

The rearrangement joins TRBV27 to TRBJ1-2; D call uncertain. Trimming shortened V by 3 bases and J by 8 bases, and 13 bases separated the two germline ends. Germline loops: CDR1 MNHEY, CDR2 SMNVEV (reference sequence). This CDR3 is 13 amino acids long. The CDR3 loop is CASSLSAIGGYTF. The CDR3 bases are TGTGCCAGCAGTTTGAGTGCTATTGGGGGCTACACCTTC.

The gene calls are TRBV27 and TRBJ2-1, with a tentative D call TRBD2 (5 bases). The CDR3 totals 13 residues. Trimming removed 5 bases at V and 8 bases at J, with 13 bases between. The germline CDR1 and CDR2 sequences are MNHEY and SMNVEV (reference sequence). The CDR3 DNA reads as TGTGCCAGCAGTCCCACTAGTAAGTATGAGCAGTTCTTC. Its protein product is CASSPTSKYEQFF.

The chain employs TRBV28 and TRBJ1-4; D not certain. The CDR3 length is 15 residues. Trimming shortened V by 6 bases and J by 5 bases, and 16 bases separated the two germline ends. Germline CDR1 is MDHEN and CDR2 is SYDVKM. CDR3 sequence: CASSPPQAENEKLFF. The CDR3 DNA follows: TGTGCCAGCAGCCCCCCACAAGCAGAGAATGAAAAACTGTTTTTT.

The J gene is TRBJ1-2, the V gene TRBV30; 7 bases fit TRBD1. The CDR3 is made up of 14 amino acids. Trimming cost V 1 base and J 8 bases; bases outside gene matches: 10. Germline-derived CDR1 and CDR2 are GTSNPN and SVGIG (reference sequence). This CDR3 is CAWSGGRGEGGYTF. DNA of the CDR3: TGTGCCTGGAGTGGCGGCAGGGGGGAGGGGGGCTACACCTTC.

The chain employs TRBV19 and TRBJ2-3; D is possibly TRBD1 (5 bases). Trimming removed 3 bases at V and 1 base at J, with 11 bases between. From germline, CDR1 is LNHDA and CDR2 SQIVND (reference sequence). The CDR3 runs 15 residues. CDR3 nucleotides: TGTGCCAGTAGTATGAGGCAGGGTGGCACAGATACGCAGTATTTT. Amino acid sequence: CASSMRQGGTDTQYF.

This rearrangement joins TRBV27 to TRBJ2-5; 7 nucleotides agree with TRBD1. Germline values: CDR1 MNHEY, CDR2 SMNVEV (reference sequence). The CDR3 totals 14 residues. V trimming: 2 bases; J trimming: 5 bases; junction bases outside the gene matches: 5. DNA for the CDR3: TGTGCCAGCAGTTTAGACAGGGCTGGTGAGACCCAGTACTTC. Translated, it gives CASSLDRAGETQYF.

This chain's CDR3 is CASSWGSAGDSYEQYF. The CDR3 bases are TGTGCCAGCAGTTGGGGTTCGGCGGGAGACTCCTACGAGCAGTACTTC. The chain links TRBV28 to TRBJ2-7; 7 positions match TRBD2. The ends lost 4 bases at V and 0 bases at J; junction bases unmatched: 9. Germline CDR1 and CDR2: MDHEN and SYDVKM. The CDR3 covers 16 residues.

The rearrangement uses TRBV6-9 and TRBJ2-1; weak D call: TRBD2 (5 bases). V shed 4 bases and J shed 4 bases, with 11 bases lying between them. The CDR3 contains 14 residues. From germline, CDR1 is MNHGY and CDR2 SVAAGI. The CDR3 coding sequence is TGTGCCAGCAGTTCAACGGGGAATTACAATGAGCAGTTCTTC. Protein: CASSSTGNYNEQFF.

V is TRBV29-1 and J is TRBJ1-3; D uncertain. CDR3 size: 14 residues. In germline, CDR1 is SQVTM, CDR2 ANQGSEA. With 8 bases removed from V and 2 bases from J, the gap between germline ends came to 16 bases. CDR3 bases: TGCAGCACACAGATATTGGGCCCTGGAAACACCATATATTTT. It yields the protein CSTQILGPGNTIYF.

The rearrangement uses TRBV5-8 and TRBJ2-2; tentatively, D is TRBD2 (6 bases). Looked up from germline, CDR1 is SGHTS and CDR2 is YDEGEE. Trimming cost V 1 base and J 5 bases, with 12 bases left between them. This CDR3 contains 15 residues. The CDR3 here is CASSLIGGKTGELFF. The CDR3 DNA reads TGTGCCAGCAGCTTGATCGGGGGAAAAACCGGGGAGCTGTTTTTT.

V and J are TRBV28 and TRBJ2-1; 7 bases map to TRBD1. Looked up from germline, CDR1 is MDHEN and CDR2 is SYDVKM. The CDR3 is 15 residues long. V trimming: 7 bases; J trimming: 0 bases; junction bases outside the gene matches: 6. The CDR3 spells CASTKTGSSYNEQFF. DNA for the CDR3: TGTGCCAGCACCAAGACAGGGTCCTCCTACAATGAGCAGTTCTTC.

DNA of the CDR3: TGTGCCTGGACCCCGGTGCTCGGGATCCAAGAGACCCAGTACTTC. Protein product: CAWTPVLGIQETQYF. The chain couples TRBV30 to TRBJ2-5; tentatively, D is TRBD2 (5 bases). V gave up 4 bases and J gave up 1 base, with 16 bases separating them. The CDR3 sequence is 15 residues long. From germline, CDR1 is GTSNPN and CDR2 SVGIG (reference sequence).

The J gene is TRBJ1-2, the V gene TRBV7-9, with D tentatively TRBD1 (5 bases). The CDR3 sequence is 13 residues long. Trimming took off 7 bases at V and 4 bases at J, with 13 bases between the two ends. CDR1 and CDR2 (germline): SEHNR, FQNEAQ (reference sequence). CDR3 sequence (DNA): TGTGCCAGCACCCCGGGACTGAGCTATGGCTACACCTTC. This sequence encodes CASTPGLSYGYTF.

This CDR3 reads CASKDRDHREQYF. CDR3 in DNA: TGTGCCAGCAAGGACAGGGATCATCGCGAGCAGTACTTC. The rearrangement joins TRBV25-1 to TRBJ2-5; 8 nucleotides align to TRBD1. The J call may be wrong; the DNA end is better matched by TRBJ2-7. This CDR3 contains 13 residues. Germline V gives CDR1 MGHDK, CDR2 SYGVNS.

The chain combines TRBV5-4 with TRBJ2-7, with 11 bases that match TRBD1. The V segment lost 4 bases and the J segment 6 bases; nucleotides outside the gene matches: 12. The germline V gene has CDR1 SGHNT and CDR2 YYREEE (reference sequence). The CDR3 has 16 residues. This CDR3 is CASSAPGQGEVSEQYF. The CDR3 nucleotides read TGTGCCAGCAGCGCTCCGGGACAGGGGGAGGTAAGCGAGCAGTACTTC.

The gene calls are TRBV19 and TRBJ2-2, with 7 nucleotides matching TRBD1. The trim removed 7 bases at V and 4 bases at J, leaving 15 bases unmatched. The germline CDR1 and CDR2 sequences are LNHDA and SQIVND (reference sequence). CDR3 length equals 17 residues. In DNA, the CDR3 is TGTGCCAGTATTAACAGGGGTATTGGCGTAACCACCGGGGAGCTGTTTTTT. Its translation is CASINRGIGVTTGELFF. Full variable domain (outside the CDR3, taken from reference TRBV19 and TRBJ2-2): DGGITQSPKYLFRKEGQNVTLSCEQNLNHDAMYWYRQDPGQGLRLIYYSQIVNDFQKGDIAEGYSVSREKKESFPLTVTSAQKNPTAFYLCASINRGIGVTTGELFFGEGSRLTVL.

This CDR3 is CASSIRPPGQSYLDTEAFF. The CDR3 nucleotides read TGTGCCAGTAGTATCCGGCCCCCGGGACAGTCTTACCTCGACACTGAAGCTTTCTTT. The chain is built from TRBV19 and TRBJ1-1; 7 positions match TRBD1. CDR1 and CDR2 (germline): LNHDA, SQIVND (reference sequence). The CDR3 runs to 19 residues. V shed 3 bases and J 3 bases; nucleotides not matched to a gene: 19.